This T cell receptor beta chain was sequenced for a study of blood T cells in healthy people across ages. Study findings and constraints: Not knowing donor CMV status may have confounded expanded clonotype changes. Long-lived and aged donors differed, with more naive CD4+ cells and higher diversity in the long-lived.

This clonotype showed up just a few times. Its matching antigen is unknown. A second PCR, run for roughly 7 to 12 cycles, used a sample-barcoded 5' primer plus a J-beta primer mix. Samples each returned at least 3 million CDR3-containing paired-end reads. TCRdb re-derived calls from the 5' RACE reads in MiXCR, one entry per CDR3 protein. The profile covers around 800,000 distinct CDR3 sequences, with under 45% appearing a single time and about 21% taken by the ten largest. Germline CDR1 and CDR2: SGHDT and YYEEEE. This CDR3 is built from 14 residues. With 4 bases clipped from V and 3 bases from J, the junction kept 7 bases outside the gene matches. Isolation yielded PBMCs, at least 6 million per sample, in every case.

This chain connects TRBV5-6 to TRBJ2-7, with 7 bases that match TRBD2. Source material: blood. The source of this sequence is a man between 60 and 75 years old in good health. This CDR3 is CASSPIRDYYEQYF. CDR3 DNA sequence: TGTGCCAGCAGCCCGATTAGGGACTACTACGAGCAGTACTTC.